Shown below are 29 T cell receptor beta chains from a single sample sequenced in a study of blood T cells in healthy people across ages. For the second PCR, which ran for 7 to 11 cycles, a sample-barcoded 5' primer and a J-beta primer mix were used. One entry per CDR3 protein, called by TCRdb with MiXCR from the 5' RACE reads. The profile shows approximately 680,000 distinct CDR3 sequences, roughly 30% of them singletons. The specimen was blood. These receptors all come from a woman at least 80 years old in good health.

About this clonotype: Being one base from a much bigger clone, this may be a read error. The J gene is TRBJ1-2, the V gene TRBV29-1; 11 nucleotides agree with TRBD1. CDR3 length: 15 amino acids. Germline CDR1 is SQVTM and CDR2 is ANQGSEA. J gave up 6 bases and V 7 bases, and 13 bases lay outside the gene matches. Here the CDR3 reads CSANGQGALIHGYTF. The CDR3 DNA follows: TGCAGCGCAAATGGACAGGGGGCGCTTATACATGGCTACACCTTC.

This clonotype was detected many times. The chain has TRBV14 and TRBJ2-1; 13 bases are shared with TRBD2. Germline trimming cut 2 bases from V and 4 bases from J; bases unmatched to any gene: 8. CDR1 and CDR2 (germline): SGHDN, FVKESK. The CDR3 is 18 amino acids. The CDR3 here is CASSQSRLAGGLYNEQFF. CDR3 DNA: TGTGCCAGCAGCCAATCCCGACTAGCGGGGGGACTTTACAATGAGCAGTTCTTC.

There are a few counts of this clonotype. This chain uses TRBV5-1 with TRBJ2-1, with D uncertain. The germline V gene has CDR1 SGHRS and CDR2 YFSETQ. Trimming stripped 3 bases from V and 6 bases from J, with 13 bases between. The CDR3 loop spans 14 amino acids. The CDR3 spells CASSWDSTANEQFF. For the CDR3, the DNA is TGCGCCAGCAGCTGGGATTCCACGGCCAATGAGCAGTTCTTC.

This clonotype appeared many times. This rearrangement joins TRBV15 to TRBJ2-3, with a tentative D call TRBD2 (6 bases). Per germline, CDR1 LNHNV and CDR2 YYDKDF (reference sequence). The CDR3 loop spans 16 amino acids. Trimming took off 5 bases at V and 0 bases at J, with 15 bases between the two ends. CDR3 bases: TGTGCCACCAGCCTAGGGGACTTATCTAGCACAGATACGCAGTATTTT. This translates into CATSLGDLSSTDTQYF.

This chain links TRBV9 with TRBJ2-1; a possible D gene is TRBD1 (6 bases). Germline V gives CDR1 SGDLS, CDR2 YYNGEE. V gave up 3 bases and J gave up 7 bases, with 20 bases separating them. CDR3 length: 16 amino acids. The CDR3 bases are TGTGCCAGCAGCGAGGGGGAAGGGGTAAGGTCGAATGAGCAGTTCTTC. Translation gives CASSEGEGVRSNEQFF.

V and J are TRBV2 and TRBJ1-5, with a tentative D call TRBD1 (5 bases). The CDR3 is 13 residues long. Germline CDR1 reads SNHLY; CDR2 reads FYNNEI. Trimming took off 11 bases at V and 1 base at J, with 12 bases between the two ends. The CDR3 sequence is CAGCRDSNQPQHF. The CDR3 bases are TGTGCCGGCTGCCGGGACAGCAATCAGCCCCAGCATTTT.

About this clonotype: This may come from a read error, since a much larger clone is one base off. V usage is TRBV7-2 and J usage is TRBJ2-3; D tentatively reads TRBD1 or TRBD2 (6 bases each). This CDR3 region has 17 residues. From germline, CDR1 is SGHTA and CDR2 FQGNSA. The CDR3 DNA reads TGTGCCAGCAGCTTAGGGATTATAGGGGGGCCCCAAGATGCGCAGTATTTT. Translation: CASSLGIIGGPQDAQYF.

There are a few counts of this clonotype. In DNA form, the CDR3 reads TGTGCCAGCTCCCTCGGGGGGCAAAAACTGTTTTTT. Its protein is CASSLGGQKLFF. This chain joins TRBV7-9 and TRBJ1-4; weak D call: TRBD1 (6 bases). This CDR3 is 12 amino acids long. V shed 8 bases and J shed 9 bases, with 13 bases lying between them. The germline V gene has CDR1 SEHNR and CDR2 FQNEAQ (reference sequence). Drawing the rest from reference TRBV7-9 and TRBJ1-4, the complete variable domain is DTGVSQNPRHKITKRGQNVTFRCDPISEHNRLYWYRQTLGQGPEFLTYFQNEAQLEKSRLLSDRFSAERPKGSFSTLEIQRTEQGDSAMYLCASSLGGQKLFFGSGTQLSVL.

In the case of this clonotype: A read error may explain this, as a much larger clone is one base away. The rearrangement uses TRBV4-2 and TRBJ1-1; D may be TRBD1 (5 bases). This CDR3 is 14 amino acids long. Per the germline V gene, CDR1 is LGHNA and CDR2 is YNFKEQ. For the CDR3, the DNA is TGTGTCAGCAGCCAAGGGGACGGGAACACTGAAGCTTTCTTT. Encoded protein: CVSSQGDGNTEAFF.

Comments on this clonotype: A read error may explain this, as a much larger clone is one base away. J is TRBJ2-3 and V is TRBV7-2; 9 bases map to TRBD2. V was pared by 4 bases and J by 14 bases, with 4 bases of the junction left unmatched. There are 11 residues in the CDR3. CDR1 is SGHTA, CDR2 FQGNSA, per germline. Here the CDR3 reads CASSSSTSGYF. The CDR3 DNA is TGTGCCAGCAGCTCGTCGACTAGCGGGTATTTT.

Regarding this clonotype: The missing conserved phenylalanine or tryptophan at the end of this CDR3 makes a read error likely. The V and J genes are TRBV5-1 and TRBJ2-3; no clear D. Trimming cost V 0 bases and J 4 bases, with 12 bases left between them. Germline V CDR1 and CDR2: SGHRS, YFSETQ. This CDR3 has 15 residues. CDR3 region: CASSLASAAADTQYV. CDR3 in DNA: TGCGCCAGCAGCTTGGCTTCGGCGGCGGCAGATACGCAGTATGTT.

This clonotype was found many times. The chain links TRBV6-5 to TRBJ2-5, with TRBD2 matching over 8 bases. The V gene's germline CDR1 is MNHEY and CDR2 SVGAGI. The CDR3 consists of 13 residues. The trim removed 6 bases at V and 2 bases at J, leaving 2 bases unmatched. The CDR3 region is CASRASGQETQYF. In DNA, the CDR3 is TGTGCCAGCAGGGCTAGCGGGCAAGAGACCCAGTACTTC.

The table lists this clonotype with a count of one. The chain couples TRBV5-1 to TRBJ1-6, with D possibly TRBD1 on 6 matching bases. Trimming pared 3 bases from V and 10 bases from J, leaving 17 bases between. Germline V gives CDR1 SGHRS, CDR2 YFSETQ. The CDR3 is 15 residues long. The CDR3 loop is CASSWDTGRQSPLHF. DNA of the CDR3: TGCGCCAGCAGCTGGGACACAGGGAGGCAATCACCCCTCCACTTT.

This chain joins TRBV20-1 and TRBJ2-5; D is unresolved. CDR3 length: 13 amino acids. The V end lost 0 bases, the J end lost 1 base, and 6 bases lay between the germline ends. Germline V CDR1 and CDR2: DFQATT, SNEGSKA (reference sequence). CDR3 loop: CSARDYFQETQYF. The DNA of the CDR3 is TGCAGTGCTAGAGACTATTTCCAAGAGACCCAGTACTTC.

The chain is built from TRBV2 and TRBJ1-6; TRBD1 aligns across 10 bases. The trim removed 7 bases at V and 8 bases at J, leaving 8 bases unmatched. Germline lookup yields CDR1 SNHLY and CDR2 FYNNEI. This CDR3 comprises 15 residues. CDR3 in DNA: TGTGCCAGCACTATACGGGGACAGGGGTATTCACCCCTCCACTTT. Protein product: CASTIRGQGYSPLHF.

This clonotype was detected ten times or more. This sequence joins TRBV6-2 or TRBV6-3 and TRBJ2-3, with D tentatively TRBD1 or TRBD2 (5 bases each). Per germline, CDR1 MNHEY and CDR2 SVGEGT. The CDR3 loop spans 14 amino acids. V lost 6 bases and J 2 bases, leaving 12 bases between the germline ends. CDR3 protein: CASRPGPNTDTQYF. The CDR3, as DNA: TGTGCCAGCAGACCGGGACCAAACACAGATACGCAGTATTTT.

The chain carries TRBV5-1 and TRBJ1-1, with 12 bases lining up with TRBD1. The CDR3 runs 17 residues. Germline V gives CDR1 SGHRS, CDR2 YFSETQ. With V trimmed by 6 bases and J by 0 bases, 9 bases remained unmatched. In nucleotides, the CDR3 is TGCGCCAGCACCCCGGGACAGGGGGCTAAAATGAACACTGAAGCTTTCTTT. Amino acids: CASTPGQGAKMNTEAFF.

About this clonotype: A much larger clone sits a single nucleotide away, making a read error possible. The chain is built from TRBV6-5 and TRBJ1-1; D is possibly TRBD1 (6 bases). Trimming shortened V by 6 bases and J by 2 bases, and 16 bases separated the two germline ends. The CDR3 sequence is 15 residues long. Germline V lookup: CDR1 MNHEY, CDR2 SVGAGI. The CDR3 coding sequence is TGTGCCAGCAGCGGACGTCGAGGGGGAAACACTGAAGCTTTCTTT. Its translation is CASSGRRGGNTEAFF.

This clonotype has ten or more counts. At one of its ends the junction is not consistent with the germline gene, which may arise from a read error. The rearrangement links TRBV4-1 to TRBJ2-1; D possibly corresponds to TRBD2 (5 bases). In germline, CDR1 is MGHRA, CDR2 YSYEKL. This CDR3 region has 17 residues. In DNA form, the CDR3 reads TGCGCCAGCAGCGAAGATTCCGGGGTGGGCCCTAACAATGAGCAGTTCTTC. As protein: CASSEDSGVGPNNEQFF.

Many counts were recorded for this clonotype. The gene calls are TRBV7-9 and TRBJ2-7; D is unclear. Looked up from germline, CDR1 is SEHNR and CDR2 is FQNEAQ (reference sequence). With 3 bases removed from V and 6 bases from J, the gap between germline ends came to 12 bases. There are 13 residues in the CDR3. This CDR3 is CASSFFSRREQYF. The CDR3 DNA sequence: TGTGCCAGCAGCTTTTTCTCCCGCCGCGAGCAGTACTTC.

The rearrangement uses TRBV7-2 and TRBJ2-5, with TRBD1 as a possible D gene (5 bases). This CDR3 region has 18 residues. Germline CDR1 and CDR2: SGHTA and FQGNSA. The V end was cut by 5 bases, the J end by 1 base, with 23 bases between. CDR3 nucleotide sequence: TGTGCCAGCAGCCCCGCGGCAGGGCAAGTGGGATTCCAAGAGACCCAGTACTTC. Protein: CASSPAAGQVGFQETQYF. The complete variable domain, with remaining parts taken from reference TRBV7-2 and TRBJ2-5, reads GAGVSQSPSNKVTEKGKDVELRCDPISGHTALYWYRQSLGQGLEFLIYFQGNSAPDKSGLPSDRFSAERTGGSVSTLTIQRTQQEDSAVYLCASSPAAGQVGFQETQYFGPGTRLLVL.

This chain joins TRBV7-3 and TRBJ2-5, with D uncertain. The germline V and J ends were trimmed by 8 bases and 3 bases, with 19 bases remaining between them. The germline V gene encodes CDR1 SGHTA and CDR2 FQGTGA. The CDR3 totals 15 residues. The CDR3 nucleotides are TGTGCCAGCTCCCTTTTTCAAGGGCGGAAAGAGACCCAGTACTTC. This encodes CASSLFQGRKETQYF.

There are many counts of this clonotype. This may stem from a read error, because a much larger clone lies one nucleotide away. The gene calls are TRBV2 and TRBJ2-5; D unclear. CDR3 size: 12 residues. The germline V gene encodes CDR1 SNHLY and CDR2 FYNNEI. V was shortened by 5 bases and J by 11 bases, with 15 bases between the two germline ends. For the CDR3, the DNA is TGTGCCAGCAGTTTGGACGGCATGGAGCAGTACTTC. It encodes CASSLDGMEQYF.

This clonotype showed up many times. The chain recombines TRBV7-2 with TRBJ2-5, with D maybe TRBD2 (6 bases). The CDR3 has 14 amino acids. Germline V gene lookup returns CDR1 SGHTA and CDR2 FQGNSA. Trimming stripped 2 bases from V and 5 bases from J, with 12 bases between. The CDR3 reads CASSLNSGGETQYF. The CDR3 bases are TGTGCCAGCAGCTTAAATAGTGGGGGGGAGACCCAGTACTTC.

The rearrangement joins TRBV20-1 to TRBJ1-2; TRBD1 matches 7 bases. The junction had 6 bases not matched to a gene; V was cut back by 2 bases and J by 6 bases. The V gene's germline CDR1 is DFQATT and CDR2 SNEGSKA (reference sequence). CDR3 size: 13 residues. The CDR3 DNA reads as TGCAGTGCTAGATCCCCGGACAGGAATGGCTACACCTTC. Its protein is CSARSPDRNGYTF.

About this clonotype: Being one base from a much bigger clone, this may be a read error. V usage is TRBV6-6 and J usage is TRBJ1-2, with D hard to call. This CDR3 comprises 14 residues. The germline V gene has CDR1 MNHNY and CDR2 SVGAGI (reference sequence). V gave up 7 bases and J gave up 8 bases, with 20 bases separating them. The CDR3 region is CASMQELGSGGYTF. The CDR3 DNA reads as TGTGCCAGCATGCAAGAGTTAGGGTCGGGAGGCTACACCTTC.

This clonotype was detected only a few times. This clone may be a read error of a much larger clone one base away. The CDR3 spells CARSQESNSPFYGYTF. The CDR3 nucleotides read TGTGCCCGCAGCCAAGAAAGCAATTCACCCTTCTATGGCTACACCTTC. V is TRBV4-2 and J is TRBJ1-2; no clear D gene. The CDR3 has 16 residues. The germline CDR1 and CDR2 sequences are LGHNA and YNFKEQ.

This clonotype was counted ten times or more. V usage is TRBV7-2 and J usage is TRBJ1-2; TRBD1 is a possible D gene (5 bases). This CDR3 has 16 amino acids. Germline CDR1 reads SGHTA; CDR2 reads FQGNSA. The V gene lost 1 base and the J gene lost 2 bases, with 14 bases spanning the gap. The CDR3 DNA reads as TGTGCCAGCAGCTTAGAGCCGGCCAGGGCCAACTATGGCTACACCTTC. Translation: CASSLEPARANYGYTF. Full variable domain (rest looked up from reference TRBV7-2 and TRBJ1-2): GAGVSQSPSNKVTEKGKDVELRCDPISGHTALYWYRQSLGQGLEFLIYFQGNSAPDKSGLPSDRFSAERTGGSVSTLTIQRTQQEDSAVYLCASSLEPARANYGYTFGSGTRLTVV.

V usage is TRBV12-3 or TRBV12-4 and J usage is TRBJ1-2; D call uncertain. Trimming left V 6 bases short and J 6 bases short, with 11 bases between. CDR3 size: 12 residues. CDR3 nucleotide sequence: TGTGCCAGCAGCCGAGGGCTTAATGGCTACACCTTC. Translated, it gives CASSRGLNGYTF.